Listed here are 5 T cell receptor beta chains from one sample, sequenced in a study of immune characterization of retroperitoneal liposarcoma (dated by TCRdb to 2018 to 2020). To prepare the library, PCR was applied. This sample was sequenced with a NextSeq 500. TCRdb took the public reads, trimmed them with fastp at Q25, ran MiXCR for clone calling and kept in-frame beta chains. Each record represents a unique CDR3 protein, reported with the most common genes and DNA among its rows. Across this sample there are fewer than 11,000 distinct CDR3 sequences, with around a quarter seen only once. Together, the top ten hold roughly 9.5% of the sample. Specimen: tumor tissue. These TCRs come from a female donor with retroperitoneal liposarcoma.

There are a few counts of this clonotype. V and J are TRBV6-4 and TRBJ2-7; the D gene is possibly TRBD1 (8 bases). V dropped 4 bases and J dropped 7 bases, with 14 bases sitting between them. CDR1 is MRHNA, CDR2 SNTAGT, per germline. The CDR3 has 13 residues. The DNA for the CDR3 is TGTGCCAGCAGTGTGGACAGGGAGGGGGAGCAGTACTTC. Residues: CASSVDREGEQYF.

The chain links TRBV19 to TRBJ2-6, with 8 positions matching TRBD1. V was clipped by 6 bases and J by 4 bases; unmatched bases: 8. The CDR3 is 16 residues long. CDR1 and CDR2 (germline): LNHDA, SQIVND (reference sequence). CDR3 sequence (DNA): TGTGCCAGTAGACGACAGGGGACTCTGGGGGCCAACGTCCTGACTTTC. Translated, it gives CASRRQGTLGANVLTF.

The CDR3 spells CASSQDPMGNYNEQYF. As DNA, the CDR3 is TGCGCCAGCAGCCAAGACCCTATGGGGAACTACAATGAGCAGTACTTC. This chain connects TRBV4-3 to TRBJ2-4, with unresolved D. CDR1 is LGHNA and CDR2 is YSLEER in the germline V gene. Trimming left V 0 bases short and J 13 bases short, with 22 bases between. The CDR3 consists of 16 residues.

This clonotype was recorded a few times. The gene calls are TRBV11-2 and TRBJ2-1; D perhaps matches TRBD2 (5 bases). The CDR3 sequence is 16 residues long. Deletions cut 6 bases from V and 0 bases from J, with 15 bases between. Germline CDR1 SGHAT, CDR2 FQNNGV. The CDR3 DNA reads as TGTGCCAGCAGTCGCCGTAGCGCCTCCTCCTACAATGAGCAGTTCTTC. Protein: CASSRRSASSYNEQFF. Supplemented by reference TRBV11-2 and TRBJ2-1, the full variable domain reads EAGVAQSPRYKIIEKRQSVAFWCNPISGHATLYWYQQILGQGPKLLIQFQNNGVVDDSQLPKDRFSAERLKGVDSTLKIQPAKLEDSAVYLCASSRRSASSYNEQFFGPGTRLTVL.

Many counts were recorded for this clonotype. This chain uses TRBV11-3 with TRBJ2-1, with 7 bases fitting TRBD2. The V segment lost 1 base and the J segment 10 bases; nucleotides outside the gene matches: 10. CDR1 and CDR2 (germline): SGHNT, YENEEA. The CDR3 covers 15 residues. CDR3 in DNA: TGTGCCAGCAGCTTAGTCGGCGGGAGCAGGTACGAGCAGTTCTTC. Translating it yields CASSLVGGSRYEQFF.